Presented here are 27 T cell receptor beta chains from one specimen sequenced in a study of molecular identifiers for immune sequencing clone quantification. TCRdb itself ran the PCR reads through MiXCR, one entry per CDR3 protein. The top ten clones hold about 0.71% of a sample with a few hundred thousand distinct CDR3 sequences, under 25% of them seen once. The source material was naive CD8+ T cells from blood, with Jurkat cell RNA spiked in. This sample's subset: FACS-sorted CD8+CD4-CCR7+CD45RA+ naive T cells. The source is a human donor in good health. Some libraries in this study had Jurkat cell RNA spiked in.

This clonotype was counted many times. The chain links TRBV30 to TRBJ1-1; D may be TRBD1 (6 bases). The length of the CDR3 is 15 residues. V was pared by 0 bases and J by 2 bases, with 13 bases between. Germline values: CDR1 GTSNPN, CDR2 SVGIG (reference sequence). The CDR3 DNA reads as TGTGCCTGGAGTGTACTAGGGGGAGGTAACACTGAAGCTTTCTTT. Its protein is CAWSVLGGGNTEAFF.

The chain employs TRBV24-1 and TRBJ2-5; D is possibly TRBD2 (5 bases). From germline, CDR1 is KGHDR and CDR2 SFDVKD. The CDR3 is made up of 10 amino acids. The V end was cut by 8 bases, the J end by 9 bases, with 9 bases between. The CDR3 coding sequence is TGTGCCACCAAAGCGGCCCCCCAGTACTTC. Translating gives CATKAAPQYF.

This clonotype was recorded many times. CDR3 bases: TGTGCCAGCAGCGGTTTGGACAGGGGGGTGTCCGGTGGAAACACCATATATTTT. This sequence encodes CASSGLDRGVSGGNTIYF. This chain uses TRBV9 with TRBJ1-3, with TRBD1 matching 10 bases. Unmatched junction bases numbered 12, after V lost 3 bases and J lost 3 bases. Germline V gives CDR1 SGDLS, CDR2 YYNGEE. This CDR3 has 18 amino acids.

This clonotype was seen at least ten times. The J gene is TRBJ2-3, the V gene TRBV7-2; D gene ambiguous. The CDR3 is made up of 14 amino acids. V was pared by 1 base and J by 0 bases, with 5 bases between. Germline CDR1 and CDR2: SGHTA and FQGNSA. This chain's CDR3 is CASSLEDSTDTQYF. CDR3 sequence (DNA): TGTGCCAGCAGCTTAGAGGATAGCACAGATACGCAGTATTTT.

This clonotype was picked up one time. A much larger clone sits a single nucleotide away, making a read error possible. The V and J genes are TRBV6-5 and TRBJ1-1; D ambiguous. Germline-derived CDR1 and CDR2 are MNHEY and SVGAGI. This CDR3 has 11 residues. The CDR3 coding sequence is TGTGTCAGCAGTTACTCGACTGAAGCTTTCTTT. Its protein product is CVSSYSTEAFF.

This clonotype was recorded at least ten times. The J gene is TRBJ2-7, the V gene TRBV4-1; no clear D. Germline V lookup: CDR1 MGHRA, CDR2 YSYEKL. This CDR3 is built from 15 residues. Trimming left V 1 base short and J 2 bases short, with 12 bases between. CDR3 amino acids: CASSQGVTKAYEQYF. CDR3 DNA: TGCGCCAGCAGCCAAGGAGTGACCAAAGCCTACGAGCAGTACTTC.

This clonotype has only a few counts. This chain uses TRBV27 with TRBJ2-7, with D hard to call. CDR1 and CDR2 (germline): MNHEY, SMNVEV (reference sequence). Trimming cost V 3 bases and J 2 bases, with 8 bases left between them. The CDR3 loop spans 13 amino acids. CDR3: CASSFAEPYEQYF. CDR3 coding DNA: TGTGCCAGCAGTTTTGCAGAACCCTACGAGCAGTACTTC.

In its sample, this clonotype was seen a few times. V gene TRBV29-1 combines with J gene TRBJ1-2, with a tentative D call TRBD1 (6 bases). From germline, CDR1 is SQVTM and CDR2 ANQGSEA. The germline V and J ends were trimmed by 2 bases and 7 bases, with 23 bases remaining between them. The CDR3 length is 16 residues. The DNA for the CDR3 is TGCAGCGTTGAAACCGTGTCAGATAGAAAACAGGGTGGCTACACCTTC. Its translation: CSVETVSDRKQGGYTF. Full variable domain (outside the CDR3, taken from reference TRBV29-1 and TRBJ1-2): SAVISQKPSRDICQRGTSLTIQCQVDSQVTMMFWYRQQPGQSLTLIATANQGSEATYESGFVIDKFPISRPNLTFSTLTVSNMSPEDSSIYLCSVETVSDRKQGGYTFGSGTRLTVV.

This clonotype showed up just a few times. The gene calls are TRBV11-2 and TRBJ2-1, with 9 bases matching TRBD2. Germline CDR1 and CDR2: SGHAT and FQNNGV. This CDR3 has 14 residues. Unmatched junction bases numbered 5, after V lost 5 bases and J lost 6 bases. CDR3 residues: CASSPGTSPNEQFF. In DNA, the CDR3 is TGTGCCAGCAGCCCTGGGACTAGCCCCAATGAGCAGTTCTTC.

This clonotype came up many times. The rearrangement links TRBV20-1 to TRBJ2-7, with a weak D call TRBD1 (5 bases). V was pared by 0 bases and J by 5 bases, with 23 bases between. The CDR3 spans 17 residues. The V gene's germline CDR1 is DFQATT and CDR2 SNEGSKA (reference sequence). The CDR3 bases are TGCAGTGCTAGAGATCAAGGAAGGGGTAACAAGTTCCACGAGCAGTACTTC. It encodes CSARDQGRGNKFHEQYF.

Points on this clonotype: This may be a read error: a much more frequent sequence differs by one nucleotide. The rearrangement links TRBV13 to TRBJ2-4, with 9 nucleotides matching TRBD1. Unmatched junction bases numbered 10, after V lost 5 bases and J lost 5 bases. Germline loops: CDR1 PRHDT, CDR2 FYEKMQ (reference sequence). The CDR3 is 16 residues long. CDR3 nucleotide sequence: TGTGCCAGCAGCGATAAACAGGGGGCGGCCGAAAACATTCAGTACTTC. Translation: CASSDKQGAAENIQYF.

This clonotype appeared a single time. A junction boundary mismatches the germline segment, possibly from a read error. The chain recombines TRBV29-1 with TRBJ1-1, with D possibly being TRBD1 (5 bases). Germline V gene sequence: CDR1 SQVTM, CDR2 ANQGSEA. This CDR3 is 11 amino acids long. The CDR3 nucleotides are TGCAGCGTTGTCCGGGGCTCTGAAGCTCTCTTT. Its protein product is CSVVRGSEALF.

In this sample, this clonotype turned up many times. This chain links TRBV27 with TRBJ1-1, with D perhaps matching TRBD1 (6 bases). V gave up 8 bases and J gave up 1 base, with 17 bases separating them. Germline values: CDR1 MNHEY, CDR2 SMNVEV (reference sequence). This CDR3 is built from 15 residues. CDR3 protein: CASRQGGGRNTEAFF. In nucleotides, the CDR3 is TGTGCCAGCCGTCAAGGAGGGGGACGGAACACTGAAGCTTTCTTT.

This clonotype was observed a handful of times. The V call is TRBV3-1, the J call TRBJ1-1; the D is unclear. Per the germline V gene, CDR1 is LGHDT and CDR2 is YNNKEL (reference sequence). V shed 1 base and J shed 3 bases, with 15 bases lying between them. The CDR3 consists of 16 residues. The CDR3 nucleotides are TGTGCCAGCAGCCAAGGTCTGGGGTTGTTCGACACTGAAGCTTTCTTT. It translates to CASSQGLGLFDTEAFF.

This clonotype appeared many times. This chain joins TRBV6-6 and TRBJ2-3; D is unresolved. Trimming cost V 2 bases and J 4 bases, with 13 bases left between them. This CDR3 has 15 amino acids. The germline CDR1 and CDR2 sequences are MNHNY and SVGAGI (reference sequence). The CDR3 spells CASSYLGYGSDTQYF. The CDR3 DNA is TGTGCCAGCAGTTACCTGGGGTATGGGTCAGATACGCAGTATTTT.

This clonotype occurred many times. The chain uses TRBV27 and TRBJ2-7; 7 nucleotides line up with TRBD1. Germline values: CDR1 MNHEY, CDR2 SMNVEV (reference sequence). This CDR3 contains 14 residues. With V trimmed by 0 bases and J by 4 bases, 3 bases remained unmatched. In DNA form, the CDR3 reads TGTGCCAGCAGTTTATCAACAGGGGCGTACGAGCAGTACTTC. Protein: CASSLSTGAYEQYF.

This clonotype has a count of ten or more. This chain uses TRBV5-5 with TRBJ2-1; TRBD2 matches at 13 bases. Germline CDR1 SGHKS, CDR2 YYEKEE (reference sequence). The trim removed 3 bases at V and 9 bases at J, leaving 9 bases unmatched. The CDR3 sequence is 16 residues long. This chain's CDR3 is CASSSILAGGPLEQFF. DNA for the CDR3: TGTGCCAGCAGCTCCATACTAGCGGGGGGGCCCCTTGAGCAGTTCTTC.

This clonotype showed up many times. The V and J genes are TRBV6-6 and TRBJ2-4; a possible D gene is TRBD2 (6 bases). Germline-derived CDR1 and CDR2 are MNHNY and SVGAGI (reference sequence). Trimming shortened V by 7 bases and J by 0 bases, and 13 bases separated the two germline ends. This CDR3 spans 15 amino acids. The DNA of the CDR3 is TGTGCCAGCATTGGGGAGGAATTAGCCAAAAACATTCAGTACTTC. Its protein product is CASIGEELAKNIQYF.

In the case of this clonotype: A read error may explain this, as a much larger clone is one base away. J is TRBJ1-1 and V is TRBV6-5, with 8 bases identical to TRBD1. Trimming removed 7 bases from V and 5 bases from J; junction bases left unmatched: 9. Germline CDR1 MNHEY, CDR2 SVGAGI. The CDR3 contains 14 residues. The DNA for the CDR3 is TGTGCCAGCACCCTACTGACAGGGGTGACTGAAGCTTTCTTT. Amino acid sequence: CASTLLTGVTEAFF.

Concerning this clonotype: A much larger clone differs by one base, so this may be a read error. Because it lacks the conserved phenylalanine or tryptophan at the end, this CDR3 is likely a read error. This chain uses TRBV2 with TRBJ1-2; D is uncertain. The CDR3 runs to 14 residues. CDR1 is SNHLY and CDR2 is FYNNEI in the germline V gene. V was trimmed by 10 bases and J by 3 bases, leaving 18 bases between them. The CDR3 loop reads CANLETQDYYGYTL. As DNA, the CDR3 is TGTGCCAACTTAGAGACACAAGATTACTATGGCTACACCCTC.

This clonotype was counted ten times or more. This sequence joins TRBV28 and TRBJ1-6; D is uncertain. Germline CDR1 is MDHEN and CDR2 is SYDVKM. The CDR3 is 13 residues long. Trimming removed 5 bases from V and 3 bases from J, with 5 bases in between. The CDR3 sequence: CASSPSYNSPLHF. DNA for the CDR3: TGTGCCAGCAGTCCTAGCTATAATTCACCCCTCCACTTT.

This clonotype was detected only a few times. The chain recombines TRBV20-1 with TRBJ2-3; no clear D. V gave up 4 bases and J gave up 0 bases, with 20 bases separating them. CDR1 and CDR2 from the germline V gene are DFQATT and SNEGSKA (reference sequence). This CDR3 spans 17 amino acids. CDR3 residues: CSAKDSNPNPSTDTQYF. The CDR3 region has the DNA TGCAGTGCTAAGGATAGCAACCCTAATCCTAGCACAGATACGCAGTATTTT.

Concerning this clonotype itself: A single base separates this from a much larger clone, so it may be a read error. The chain joins TRBV6-5 to TRBJ1-1, with D unclear. This CDR3 region has 12 residues. The V and J ends lost 6 bases and 9 bases respectively, with 14 bases between them. Per the germline V gene, CDR1 is MNHEY and CDR2 is SVGAGI. The CDR3 DNA sequence: TGTGCCAGCAGGGGAAGCCAGGAGAAAGCTTTCTTT. Translating it yields CASRGSQEKAFF.

In this sample, this clonotype turned up a few times. This chain joins TRBV6-2 or TRBV6-3 and TRBJ2-3, with D tentatively TRBD2 (5 bases). Germline CDR1 reads MNHEY; CDR2 reads SVGEGT. The V end lost 0 bases, the J end lost 2 bases, and 18 bases lay between the germline ends. This CDR3 is built from 18 residues. CDR3 in DNA: TGTGCCAGCAGTTACTCGACGGGTAGCGTTACCGTCACAGATACGCAGTATTTT. Amino acids: CASSYSTGSVTVTDTQYF.

As to this clonotype: It may be a read error: a sequence one base away is much more abundant. V usage is TRBV19 and J usage is TRBJ1-5, with D perhaps TRBD1 (5 bases). The CDR3 spans 14 residues. Germline assignment: CDR1 LNHDA and CDR2 SQIVND (reference sequence). CDR3 nucleotide sequence: TGTGCCAGTGGTATGTTCGGGGGAGAGCAGCCCCAGCATTTT. Protein: CASGMFGGEQPQHF. The full variable domain, completed using reference TRBV19 and TRBJ1-5, is DGGITQSPKYLFRKEGQNVTLSCEQNLNHDAMYWYRQDPGQGLRLIYYSQIVNDFQKGDIAEGYSVSREKKESFPLTVTSAQKNPTAFYLCASGMFGGEQPQHFGDGTRLSIL.

This clonotype was detected only a few times. The gene calls are TRBV6-2 or TRBV6-3 and TRBJ2-7, with D perhaps being TRBD1 or TRBD2 (6 bases each). CDR3 length: 13 residues. The germline V and J ends were trimmed by 8 bases and 3 bases, with 14 bases remaining between them. Germline V gene lookup returns CDR1 MNHEY and CDR2 SVGEGT. CDR3 DNA sequence: TGTGCCAGCGGTTTCGAGGGGGGCTACGAGCAGTACTTC. Translating it yields CASGFEGGYEQYF.

This clonotype was counted ten times or more. The chain employs TRBV30 and TRBJ2-1; the D gene is possibly TRBD2 (5 bases). Trimming left V 3 bases short and J 8 bases short, with 11 bases between. This CDR3 spans 12 amino acids. CDR1 is GTSNPN and CDR2 is SVGIG in the germline V gene (reference sequence). CDR3 sequence (DNA): TGTGCCTGGAGCTTACTTAGCGATGAGCAGTTCTTC. Translating gives CAWSLLSDEQFF.